This T cell receptor beta chain was obtained from a study of T-cell reconstitution after alpha-beta-depleted transplantation in children. Overall study findings and caveats: Reportedly, alpha-beta T cells present about two months post-transplant originated from several hundred expanded clones of graft origin. Recipient T cells and thymic progenitors that survived were the source of the high TCRbeta diversity seen at day 60 in some patients. A year post-transplant, T-cell counts and diversity derived mostly from newly produced T cells.

Concerning this clonotype itself: Its antigen remains unidentified.

Unique molecular identifiers were built into the TCRbeta library. TCRdb ran MiXCR on the PCR reads and lists one entry per CDR3 protein. Among some 260,000 distinct CDR3 sequences listed, roughly a quarter were seen once. Sequenced here: PBMCs, mostly from graft donor cells, sampled 360 days after TCRalphabeta/CD19-depleted stem cell transplant. This clonotype was sampled from a female patient aged 2-10 years who had a stem cell transplant for congenital amegakaryocytic thrombocytopenia, so the T cells may come from the graft donor.

CDR3: CASSYKDSNQPQHF. DNA of the CDR3: TGTGCCAGCAGTTATAAGGATAGCAATCAGCCCCAGCATTTT. This chain connects TRBV28 to TRBJ1-5; D uncertain. This CDR3 is 14 amino acids long. The V end lost 4 bases, the J end lost 0 bases, and 7 bases lay between the germline ends. Germline-derived CDR1 and CDR2 are MDHEN and SYDVKM.